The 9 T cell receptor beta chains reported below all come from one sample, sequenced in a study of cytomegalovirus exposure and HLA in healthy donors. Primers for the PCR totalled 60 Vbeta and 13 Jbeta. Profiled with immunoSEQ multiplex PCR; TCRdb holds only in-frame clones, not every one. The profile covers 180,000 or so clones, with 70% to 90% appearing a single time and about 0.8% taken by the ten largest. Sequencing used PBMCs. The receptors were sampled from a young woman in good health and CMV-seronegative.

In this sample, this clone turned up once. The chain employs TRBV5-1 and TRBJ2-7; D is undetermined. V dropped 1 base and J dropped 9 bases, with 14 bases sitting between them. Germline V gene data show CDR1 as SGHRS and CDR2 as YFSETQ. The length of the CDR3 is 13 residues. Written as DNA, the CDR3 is TGCGCCAGCAGCTTGTTGGCTGGGCAAGGGCAGTACTTC. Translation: CASSLLAGQGQYF.

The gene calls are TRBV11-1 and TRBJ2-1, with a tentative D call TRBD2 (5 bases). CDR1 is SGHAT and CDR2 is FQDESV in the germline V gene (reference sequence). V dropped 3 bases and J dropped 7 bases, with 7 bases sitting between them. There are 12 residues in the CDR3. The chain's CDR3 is CASSFGNNEQFF. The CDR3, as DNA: TGTGCCAGCAGCTTCGGGAATAATGAGCAGTTCTTC.

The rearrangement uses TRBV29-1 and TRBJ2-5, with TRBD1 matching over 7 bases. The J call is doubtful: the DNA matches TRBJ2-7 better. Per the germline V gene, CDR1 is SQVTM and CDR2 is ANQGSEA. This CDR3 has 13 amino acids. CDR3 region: CSVRQGNAYEQYF. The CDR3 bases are TGCAGCGTCCGACAGGGAAACGCCTACGAGCAGTACTTC.

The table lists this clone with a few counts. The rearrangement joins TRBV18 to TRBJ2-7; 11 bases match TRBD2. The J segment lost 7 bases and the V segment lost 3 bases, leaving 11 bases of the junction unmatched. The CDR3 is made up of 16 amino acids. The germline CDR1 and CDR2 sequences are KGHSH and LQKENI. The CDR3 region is CASSPDSGRASGEQYF. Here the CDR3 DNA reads TGTGCCAGCTCACCCGATAGCGGGAGGGCATCAGGGGAGCAGTACTTC.

The DNA for the CDR3 is TGTGCCAGTAGTGTAACAATCTCCTACGAGCAGTACTTC. It codes for CASSVTISYEQYF. The chain links TRBV19 to TRBJ2-7; D gene ambiguous. The V gene's germline CDR1 is LNHDA and CDR2 SQIVND (reference sequence). There are 13 residues in the CDR3. Trimming removed 5 bases at V and 0 bases at J, with 8 bases between.

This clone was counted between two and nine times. The DNA for the CDR3 is TGTGCCAGCAGTGCGGGACTAGGTTATATAGAGACCCAGTACTTC. Protein: CASSAGLGYIETQYF. This chain connects TRBV2 to TRBJ2-5; 8 bases align to TRBD2. The length of the CDR3 is 15 residues. After removal of 4 bases from V and 4 bases from J, the junction contained 8 bases not matched to a gene. The germline V gene encodes CDR1 SNHLY and CDR2 FYNNEI.

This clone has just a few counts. Here the CDR3 reads CASSGTTPTNEQFF. The CDR3 coding sequence is TGTGCCAGCAGCGGGACAACTCCGACGAATGAGCAGTTCTTC. The rearrangement links TRBV9 to TRBJ2-1; tentatively, D is TRBD1 (5 bases). The germline V gene encodes CDR1 SGDLS and CDR2 YYNGEE. Trimming removed 3 bases at V and 7 bases at J, with 14 bases between. CDR3 length equals 14 residues.

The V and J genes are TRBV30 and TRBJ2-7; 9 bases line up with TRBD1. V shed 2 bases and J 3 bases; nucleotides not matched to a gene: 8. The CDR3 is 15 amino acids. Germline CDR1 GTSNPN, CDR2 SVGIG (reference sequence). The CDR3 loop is CAWSNRDRVFYEQYF. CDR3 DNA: TGTGCCTGGAGTAACCGGGACAGGGTTTTCTACGAGCAGTACTTC. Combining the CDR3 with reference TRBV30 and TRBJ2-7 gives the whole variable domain SQTIHQWPATLVQPVGSPLSLECTVEGTSNPNLYWYRQAAGRGLQLLFYSVGIGQISSEVPQNLSASRPQDRQFILSSKKLLLSDSGFYLCAWSNRDRVFYEQYFGPGTRLTVT.

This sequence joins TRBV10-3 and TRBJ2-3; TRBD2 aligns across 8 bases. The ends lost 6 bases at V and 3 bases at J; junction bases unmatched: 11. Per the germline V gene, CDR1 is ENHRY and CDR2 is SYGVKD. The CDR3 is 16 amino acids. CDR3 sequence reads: CAISQLGLVSTDTQYF. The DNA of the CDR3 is TGTGCCATCAGCCAGTTGGGACTAGTCTCGACAGATACGCAGTATTTT.